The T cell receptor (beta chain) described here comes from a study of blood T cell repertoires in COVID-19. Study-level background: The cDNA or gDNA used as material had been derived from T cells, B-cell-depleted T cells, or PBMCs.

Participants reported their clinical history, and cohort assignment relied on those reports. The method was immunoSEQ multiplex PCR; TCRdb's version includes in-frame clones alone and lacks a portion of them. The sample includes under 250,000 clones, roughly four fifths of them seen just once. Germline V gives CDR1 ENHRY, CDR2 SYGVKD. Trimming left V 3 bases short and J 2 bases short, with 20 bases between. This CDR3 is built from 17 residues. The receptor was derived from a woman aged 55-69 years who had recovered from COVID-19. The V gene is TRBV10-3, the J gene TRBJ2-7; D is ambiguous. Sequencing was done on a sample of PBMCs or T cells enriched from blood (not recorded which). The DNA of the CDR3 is TGTGCCATCAGTGATGAGGTTAGCCGGAGACCAACCTACGAGCAGTACTTC. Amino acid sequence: CAISDEVSRRPTYEQYF.